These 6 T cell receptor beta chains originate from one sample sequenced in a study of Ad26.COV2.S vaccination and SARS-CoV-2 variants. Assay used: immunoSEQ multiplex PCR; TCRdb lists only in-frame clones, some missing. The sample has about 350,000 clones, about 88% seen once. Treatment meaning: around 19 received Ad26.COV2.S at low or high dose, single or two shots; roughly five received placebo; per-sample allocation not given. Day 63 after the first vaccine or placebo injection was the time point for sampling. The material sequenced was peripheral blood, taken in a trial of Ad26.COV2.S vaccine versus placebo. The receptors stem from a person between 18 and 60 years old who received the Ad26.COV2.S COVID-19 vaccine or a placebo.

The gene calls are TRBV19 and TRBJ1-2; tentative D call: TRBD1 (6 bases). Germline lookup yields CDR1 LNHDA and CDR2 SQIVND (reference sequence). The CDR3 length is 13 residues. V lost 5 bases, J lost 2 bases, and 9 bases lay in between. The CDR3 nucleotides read TGTGCCAGTAGTCCGGACAGCAACTATGGCTACACCTTC. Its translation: CASSPDSNYGYTF.

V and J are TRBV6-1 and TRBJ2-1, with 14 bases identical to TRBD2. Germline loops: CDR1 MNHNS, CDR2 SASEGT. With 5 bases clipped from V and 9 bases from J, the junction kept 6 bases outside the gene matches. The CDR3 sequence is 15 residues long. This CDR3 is CASSPGLAGGSEQFF. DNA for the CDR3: TGTGCCAGCAGTCCAGGACTAGCGGGAGGAAGTGAGCAGTTCTTC.

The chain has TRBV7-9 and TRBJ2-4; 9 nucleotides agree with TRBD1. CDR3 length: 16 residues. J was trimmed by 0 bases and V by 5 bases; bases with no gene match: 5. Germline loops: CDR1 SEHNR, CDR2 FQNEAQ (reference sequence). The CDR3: CASSSRDRVAKNIQYF. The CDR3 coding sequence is TGTGCCAGCAGCAGCCGGGACAGGGTAGCCAAAAACATTCAGTACTTC.

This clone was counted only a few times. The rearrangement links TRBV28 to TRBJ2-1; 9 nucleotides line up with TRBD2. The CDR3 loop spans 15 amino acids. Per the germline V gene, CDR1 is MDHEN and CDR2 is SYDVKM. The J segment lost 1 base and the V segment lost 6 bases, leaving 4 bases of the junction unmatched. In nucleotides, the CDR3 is TGTGCCAGCAGGGGGACTAGCCTTTCCTACAATGAGCAGTTCTTC. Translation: CASRGTSLSYNEQFF.

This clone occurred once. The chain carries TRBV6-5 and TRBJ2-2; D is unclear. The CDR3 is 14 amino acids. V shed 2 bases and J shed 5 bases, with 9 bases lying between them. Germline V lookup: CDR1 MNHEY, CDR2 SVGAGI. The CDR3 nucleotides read TGTGCCAGCAGTTACCGACCCGGGACCGGGGAGCTGTTTTTT. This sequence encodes CASSYRPGTGELFF.

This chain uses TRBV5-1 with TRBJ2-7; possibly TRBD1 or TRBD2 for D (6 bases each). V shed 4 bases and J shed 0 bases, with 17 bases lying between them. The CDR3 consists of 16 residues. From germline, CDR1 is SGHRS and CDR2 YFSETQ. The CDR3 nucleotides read TGCGCCAGCAGCCCCCCGGGGGCCCTCAGCTCCTACGAGCAGTACTTC. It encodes CASSPPGALSSYEQYF. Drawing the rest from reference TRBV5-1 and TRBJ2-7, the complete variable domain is KAGVTQTPRYLIKTRGQQVTLSCSPISGHRSVSWYQQTPGQGLQFLFEYFSETQRNKGNFPGRFSGRQFSNSRSEMNVSTLELGDSALYLCASSPPGALSSYEQYFGPGTRLTVT.